This is a list of T cell receptor beta chains from one sample in a study of T cell changes during pregnancy in multiple sclerosis. Here immunoSEQ multiplex PCR was the method, and the copy in TCRdb shows in-frame clones only, minus some. The sample contains over 85,000 clones, around 92% of which appear only once. The sample here was peripheral blood, taken after pregnancy. These receptor sequences come from a female donor in good health, enrolled as a control in a pregnancy study. Both conserved end residues are part of each CDR3. Each record gives: CDR3 protein, J gene, V gene.

CSVWTGWEYGYTF | TRBJ1-2 | TRBV29-1
CASSLAGGAGEPQHF | TRBJ1-5 | TRBV7-2
CSVEEGSGGVGTQYF | TRBJ2-3 | TRBV29-1
CASRRQPEPDGYTF | TRBJ1-2 | TRBV6-5
CASSYAGSGNTIYF | TRBJ1-3 | TRBV6-6
CATSRVTGKIATNEKLFF | TRBJ1-4 | TRBV15
CASTTGLAVNNEQFF | TRBJ2-1 | TRBV2
CAISDPTGGEDGYTF | TRBJ1-2 | TRBV10-3
CASSFGGLAGGRTDTQYF | TRBJ2-3 | TRBV9
CASSLGDRGSQETQYF | TRBJ2-5 | TRBV7-2
CASSRRRNTEAFF | TRBJ1-1 | TRBV11-2
CASSSSSYEQYF | TRBJ2-7 | TRBV7-2
CASSLQGNTEAFF | TRBJ1-1 | TRBV7-9
CATTQPGGIYGYTF | TRBJ1-2 | TRBV19
CASSATSGGALQETQYF | TRBJ2-5 | TRBV28
CASTQVREQYF | TRBJ2-7 | TRBV2
CASSPDRISTDTQYF | TRBJ2-3 | TRBV7-2
CAWRRTGLMNTEAFF | TRBJ1-1 | TRBV30
CASRTGGDEKLFF | TRBJ1-4 | TRBV6-5
CASSPWADREGTLHF | TRBJ1-6 | TRBV5-6
CASSLVAGAPGEQYF | TRBJ2-7 | TRBV7-2
CASSLQGWELFF | TRBJ2-2 | TRBV28
CASSLSGTVYGYTF | TRBJ1-2 | TRBV7-2